These 18 T cell receptor beta chains were sequenced from one sample in a study of blood T cell repertoires in COVID-19. Measured with immunoSEQ multiplex PCR; TCRdb has only the in-frame clones, and not every one. The table lists 270,000 or so clones, more than 70% of them singletons. Specimen: peripheral blood. These receptors were obtained from a woman in her late teens or twenties with acute or convalescent COVID-19.

This chain links TRBV3-1 (or the pseudogene TRBV3-2) with TRBJ2-1; 8 bases agree with TRBD1. J gave up 0 bases and V 5 bases, and 6 bases lay outside the gene matches. This CDR3 contains 16 residues. The germline gives CDR1 LGHDT, CDR2 YNNKEL (reference sequence). The CDR3: CASSARQGSSYNEQFF. Written as DNA, the CDR3 is TGTGCCAGCAGCGCGCGACAGGGGAGCTCCTACAATGAGCAGTTCTTC.

This sequence joins TRBV7-8 and TRBJ1-1; D call uncertain. From germline, CDR1 is SGHVS and CDR2 FQNEAQ. With 0 bases removed from V and 4 bases from J, the gap between germline ends came to 18 bases. CDR3 size: 17 residues. This CDR3 is CASSLAPWGGLGTEAFF. The CDR3 nucleotides are TGTGCCAGCAGCTTAGCGCCCTGGGGAGGCTTGGGCACTGAAGCTTTCTTT.

The J gene is TRBJ2-7, the V gene TRBV19; D might be TRBD2 (5 bases). Trimming took off 5 bases at V and 2 bases at J, with 10 bases between the two ends. This CDR3 is built from 13 residues. Germline lookup yields CDR1 LNHDA and CDR2 SQIVND (reference sequence). Written as DNA, the CDR3 is TGTGCCAGTAGTCCCGCGGGTGCCTACGAGCAGTACTTC. Translation gives CASSPAGAYEQYF.

The chain combines TRBV30 with TRBJ2-7; the D gene is possibly TRBD1 (6 bases). The CDR3 is 12 amino acids. Germline CDR1 GTSNPN, CDR2 SVGIG (reference sequence). V gave up 2 bases and J gave up 6 bases, with 11 bases separating them. The CDR3 loop is CAWSRTTGEQYF. CDR3 sequence (DNA): TGTGCCTGGAGTCGGACGACAGGCGAGCAGTACTTC.

This sequence joins TRBV28 and TRBJ1-1, with D maybe TRBD1 (6 bases). V was clipped by 5 bases and J by 4 bases, with 11 bases between them. Looked up from germline, CDR1 is MDHEN and CDR2 is SYDVKM. The CDR3 runs to 13 residues. The chain's CDR3 is CASSPGQITEAFF. The CDR3 nucleotides read TGTGCCAGCAGTCCAGGACAGATCACTGAAGCTTTCTTT.

This chain links TRBV27 with TRBJ2-5; D unclear. CDR1 and CDR2 from the germline V gene are MNHEY and SMNVEV (reference sequence). The CDR3 spans 14 residues. V dropped 5 bases and J dropped 7 bases, with 17 bases sitting between them. The CDR3 sequence: CASSPRFPSGTQYF. DNA of the CDR3: TGTGCCAGCAGTCCCAGGTTCCCGTCAGGGACCCAGTACTTC.

This sequence joins TRBV19 and TRBJ2-1; 8 nucleotides align to TRBD2. This CDR3 comprises 15 residues. Germline CDR1 is LNHDA and CDR2 is SQIVND (reference sequence). V lost 5 bases, J lost 6 bases, and 9 bases stayed unmatched. CDR3: CASSWRTAGANEQFF. The CDR3, as DNA: TGTGCCAGTAGTTGGCGGACAGCGGGAGCCAATGAGCAGTTCTTC.

The V call is TRBV28, the J call TRBJ1-1; D is perhaps TRBD1 (6 bases). Looked up from germline, CDR1 is MDHEN and CDR2 is SYDVKM. This CDR3 region has 16 residues. V was shortened by 7 bases and J by 0 bases, with 18 bases between the two germline ends. The CDR3 DNA reads as TGTGCCAGCACCCCCCTCGGTGGACAGTTGAACACTGAAGCTTTCTTT. Its protein is CASTPLGGQLNTEAFF.

The V gene is TRBV5-8, the J gene TRBJ1-2; a weak D match, TRBD1 (5 bases). CDR1 is SGHTS and CDR2 is YDEGEE in the germline V gene. Deletions cut 1 base from V and 5 bases from J, with 18 bases between. The CDR3 runs to 16 residues. The CDR3 bases are TGTGCCAGCAGCTTGCGGTCAGGGAGGTTTCCGTATGGCTACACCTTC. It translates to CASSLRSGRFPYGYTF.

There are a few counts of this clone. The chain is built from TRBV4-3 and TRBJ2-3; TRBD2 might be the D (6 bases). The germline V gene has CDR1 LGHNA and CDR2 YSLEER. The CDR3 sequence is 15 residues long. V shed 0 bases and J shed 5 bases, with 12 bases lying between them. CDR3 sequence: CASSQDRAGVDTQYF. The CDR3 DNA sequence: TGCGCCAGCAGCCAAGATCGAGCGGGTGTAGATACGCAGTATTTT.

This CDR3 is CASSLAGSNQPQHF. The DNA of the CDR3 is TGTGCCAGCAGCTTGGCCGGTAGCAATCAGCCCCAGCATTTT. The chain is built from TRBV5-6 and TRBJ1-5; D remains ambiguous. Germline V lookup: CDR1 SGHDT, CDR2 YYEEEE. Trimming took 0 bases from V and 0 from J, leaving 4 bases between them. The CDR3 loop spans 14 amino acids. The whole variable domain, remainder taken from reference TRBV5-6 and TRBJ1-5, is DAGVTQSPTHLIKTRGQQVTLRCSPKSGHDTVSWYQQALGQGPQFIFQYYEEEERQRGNFPDRFSGHQFPNYSSELNVNALLLGDSALYLCASSLAGSNQPQHFGDGTRLSIL.

A remark on this clone: Other nucleotide sequences in the sample specify the same CDR3. The chain couples TRBV18 to TRBJ2-1; TRBD2 is a possible D gene (6 bases). Trimming cost V 3 bases and J 0 bases, with 6 bases left between them. CDR1 is KGHSH and CDR2 is LQKENI in the germline V gene. The CDR3 spans 14 residues. Here the CDR3 reads CASSPGSSYNEQFF. The CDR3 coding sequence is TGTGCCAGCTCACCCGGGAGCTCCTACAATGAGCAGTTCTTC. The full variable domain, completed using reference TRBV18 and TRBJ2-1, is NAGVMQNPRHLVRRRGQEARLRCSPMKGHSHVYWYRQLPEEGLKFMVYLQKENIIDESGMPKERFSAEFPKEGPSILRIQQVVRGDSAAYFCASSPGSSYNEQFFGPGTRLTVL.

The J gene is TRBJ2-1, the V gene TRBV6-4; TRBD2 matches 7 bases. After removal of 4 bases from V and 7 bases from J, the junction contained 10 bases not matched to a gene. There are 15 residues in the CDR3. CDR1 is MRHNA, CDR2 SNTAGT, per germline. CDR3 in amino acids: CASSVEGLTFNEQFF. Written as DNA, the CDR3 is TGTGCCAGCAGTGTGGAGGGACTAACATTTAATGAGCAGTTCTTC.

The V and J genes are TRBV27 and TRBJ2-1; 13 bases map to TRBD2. CDR3 length: 16 residues. The V and J ends lost 8 bases and 4 bases, in that order; junction bases with no gene match: 8. CDR1 and CDR2 from the germline V gene are MNHEY and SMNVEV (reference sequence). The CDR3 loop is CASSRGLAGAYNEQFF. The CDR3 nucleotides are TGTGCCAGCTCCAGAGGACTAGCGGGGGCTTACAATGAGCAGTTCTTC.

The genes are TRBV9 and TRBJ2-1; 11 positions agree with TRBD2. The CDR3 extends over 14 amino acids. Looked up from germline, CDR1 is SGDLS and CDR2 is YYNGEE. J was trimmed by 10 bases and V by 2 bases; bases with no gene match: 5. CDR3 in amino acids: CASSVTSGSEEQFF. The CDR3 DNA reads TGTGCCAGCAGCGTCACTAGCGGGAGCGAGGAGCAGTTCTTC. The full variable domain, completed using reference TRBV9 and TRBJ2-1, is DSGVTQTPKHLITATGQRVTLRCSPRSGDLSVYWYQQSLDQGLQFLIQYYNGEERAKGNILERFSAQQFPDLHSELNLSSLELGDSALYFCASSVTSGSEEQFFGPGTRLTVL.

The chain has TRBV7-6 and TRBJ1-4; perhaps TRBD1 as D (5 bases). Germline-derived CDR1 and CDR2 are SGHVS and FNYEAQ. The CDR3 spans 19 residues. Trimming left V 2 bases short and J 5 bases short, with 24 bases between. CDR3 protein: CASSLPGQEVDPYNEKLFF. CDR3 bases: TGTGCCAGCAGCTTACCTGGACAAGAGGTGGATCCGTACAATGAAAAACTGTTTTTT.

The rearrangement links TRBV11-3 to TRBJ2-1; D gene ambiguous. The CDR3 is 13 residues long. Germline V lookup: CDR1 SGHNT, CDR2 YENEEA. V was cut by 1 base and J by 6 bases, with 7 bases left in between. In DNA form, the CDR3 reads TGTGCCAGCAGCTTAGCTAGACTCAATGAGCAGTTCTTC. Its protein product is CASSLARLNEQFF.

The CDR3 loop reads CASSRSDRGYEQYF. The DNA of the CDR3 is TGTGCCAGCAGCCGTTCGGACAGGGGCTACGAGCAGTACTTC. This chain links TRBV5-6 with TRBJ2-7; TRBD1 matches at 9 bases. V was pared by 4 bases and J by 3 bases, with 5 bases of the junction left unmatched. The CDR3 spans 14 residues. The germline CDR1 and CDR2 sequences are SGHDT and YYEEEE.